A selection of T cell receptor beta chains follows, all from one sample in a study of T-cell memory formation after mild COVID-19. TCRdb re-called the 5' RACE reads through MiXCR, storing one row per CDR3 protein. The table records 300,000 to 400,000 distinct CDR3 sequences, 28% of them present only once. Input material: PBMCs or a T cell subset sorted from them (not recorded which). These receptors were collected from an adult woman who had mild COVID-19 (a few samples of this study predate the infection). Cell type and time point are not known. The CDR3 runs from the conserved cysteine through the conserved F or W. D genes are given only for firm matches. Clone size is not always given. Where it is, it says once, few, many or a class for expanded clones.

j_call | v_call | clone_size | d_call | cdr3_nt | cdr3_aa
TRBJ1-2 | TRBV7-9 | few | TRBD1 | TGTGCCAGCAGCTCCCTGACAGGGCCCTACACCTTC | CASSSLTGPYTF
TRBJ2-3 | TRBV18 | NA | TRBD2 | TGTGCCAGCTCACGGACCCCCGGGACTAGCCTGGATACGCAGTATTTT | CASSRTPGTSLDTQYF
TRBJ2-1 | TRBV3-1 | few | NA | TGTGCCAGCAGCCAAGTGACAATGAAGCAGTTCTTC | CASSQVTMKQFF
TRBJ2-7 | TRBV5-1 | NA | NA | TGCGCCAGCAGCTACCAGGGACAAGGATTCTACGAGCAGTACTTC | CASSYQGQGFYEQYF
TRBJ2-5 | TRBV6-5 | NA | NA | TGTGCCAGCAGTTCAGGCGACGGAGCCGGGAGCCAGTACTTC | CASSSGDGAGSQYF
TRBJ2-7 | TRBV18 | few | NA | TGTGCCAGCTCTGGTGCCGGGCGGAACGAGCAGTACTTC | CASSGAGRNEQYF
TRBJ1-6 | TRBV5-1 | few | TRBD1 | TGCGCCAGCAGGGGACAGGACGGTTCACCCCTCCACTTT | CASRGQDGSPLHF
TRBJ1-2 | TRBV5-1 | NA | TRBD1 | TGCGCCAGCAGCTGGGACAGGACACCTGCTTATGGCTACACCTTC | CASSWDRTPAYGYTF
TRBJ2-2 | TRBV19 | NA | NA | TGTGCCAGTAGTATTCAAGTGGTTGGGAACACCGGGGAGCTGTTTTTT | CASSIQVVGNTGELFF
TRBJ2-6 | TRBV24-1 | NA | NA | TGTGCCACCCTTTCTGGGGCCAACGTCCTGACTTTC | CATLSGANVLTF